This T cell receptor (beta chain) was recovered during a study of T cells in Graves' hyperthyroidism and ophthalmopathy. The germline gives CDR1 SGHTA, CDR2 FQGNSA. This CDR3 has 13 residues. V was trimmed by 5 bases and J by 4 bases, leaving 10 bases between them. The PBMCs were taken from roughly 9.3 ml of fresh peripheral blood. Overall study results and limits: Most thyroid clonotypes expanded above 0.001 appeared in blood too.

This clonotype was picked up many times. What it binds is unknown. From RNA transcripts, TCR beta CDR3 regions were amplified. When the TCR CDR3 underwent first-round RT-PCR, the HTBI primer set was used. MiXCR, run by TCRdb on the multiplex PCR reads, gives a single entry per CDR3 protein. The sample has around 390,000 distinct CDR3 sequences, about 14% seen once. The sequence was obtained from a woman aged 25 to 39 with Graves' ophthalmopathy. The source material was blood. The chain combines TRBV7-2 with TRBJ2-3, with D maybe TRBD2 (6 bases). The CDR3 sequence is CASSRERADTQYF. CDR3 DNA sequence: TGTGCCAGCAGCCGGGAGCGCGCAGATACGCAGTATTTT.